One and the same sample provided the 21 T cell receptor beta chains below, sequenced in a study of blood T cell repertoires in COVID-19. The table came from immunoSEQ multiplex PCR; TCRdb's copy has only in-frame clones and leaves some out. In the table there are 96,000 or so clones, about 90% of which are singletons. The sequencing input was peripheral blood. The receptors stem from a human donor with COVID-19, enrolled during active disease. The donor label of this sample is uncertain.

V and J are TRBV23-1 and TRBJ1-5; D is undetermined. TRBV23-1 is treated as an ORF (open reading frame) with a function not yet certain. The V end lost 0 bases, the J end lost 3 bases, and 15 bases lay between the germline ends. The CDR3 loop spans 17 amino acids. In DNA, the CDR3 is TGCGCCAGCAGTCAATCTAGGGCGGGATGGTCCAATCAGCCCCAGCATTTT. Translation gives CASSQSRAGWSNQPQHF.

The gene calls are TRBV19 and TRBJ1-1; D is possibly TRBD1 (6 bases). V shed 4 bases and J shed 4 bases, with 13 bases lying between them. The CDR3 has 14 amino acids. Germline CDR1 is LNHDA and CDR2 is SQIVND (reference sequence). This CDR3 reads CASSTGHQSTEAFF. The DNA for the CDR3 is TGTGCCAGTAGTACGGGACACCAGAGCACTGAAGCTTTCTTT.

V and J are TRBV19 and TRBJ1-1, with TRBD1 as a possible D gene (6 bases). Germline V gene lookup returns CDR1 LNHDA and CDR2 SQIVND (reference sequence). Between the trimmed V and J ends, which lost 2 bases and 7 bases, there was a span of 11 bases. The CDR3 spans 13 residues. CDR3 region: CASSITGGGEAFF. The CDR3 DNA reads TGTGCCAGTAGTATAACGGGAGGGGGTGAAGCTTTCTTT.

The V and J genes are TRBV5-1 and TRBJ2-1; D gene unclear. Trimming removed 4 bases at V and 6 bases at J, with 11 bases between. CDR3 length: 13 amino acids. In germline, CDR1 is SGHRS, CDR2 YFSETQ. The CDR3 DNA reads as TGCGCCAGCAGCCTCTCGGTCGCCAATGAGCAGTTCTTC. Protein sequence: CASSLSVANEQFF.

The chain is built from TRBV30 and TRBJ2-2; D possibly corresponds to TRBD2 (6 bases). The CDR3 is 15 amino acids. Germline V gene sequence: CDR1 GTSNPN, CDR2 SVGIG (reference sequence). Deletions cut 4 bases from V and 6 bases from J, with 18 bases between. CDR3: CAWTVGREAAGELFF. CDR3 DNA sequence: TGTGCCTGGACCGTGGGCAGGGAGGCCGCCGGGGAGCTGTTTTTT.

The chain has TRBV10-2 and TRBJ2-5; TRBD2 is a possible D gene (7 bases). V was trimmed by 5 bases and J by 5 bases, leaving 21 bases between them. Per the germline V gene, CDR1 is WSHSY and CDR2 is SAAADI. The CDR3 extends over 16 amino acids. The CDR3 bases are TGCGCCAGCAGTAACTCCGGGACTAACGACAGGGAGACCCAGTACTTC. Protein sequence: CASSNSGTNDRETQYF.

The chain recombines TRBV5-1 with TRBJ2-7; 9 bases match TRBD2. The CDR3 extends over 16 amino acids. In germline, CDR1 is SGHRS, CDR2 YFSETQ. With 5 bases clipped from V and 1 base from J, the junction kept 10 bases outside the gene matches. CDR3 in amino acids: CASRGGFSGSSYEQYF. CDR3 DNA: TGCGCCAGCAGGGGGGGGTTTAGCGGGAGTTCCTACGAGCAGTACTTC.

This clone has a single count. The chain links TRBV2 to TRBJ2-3; 8 bases line up with TRBD2. Germline CDR1 SNHLY, CDR2 FYNNEI. This CDR3 contains 15 residues. V gave up 6 bases and J gave up 2 bases; unmatched junction bases: 7. The CDR3 loop is CASRTGLASTDTQYF. DNA for the CDR3: TGTGCCAGCAGGACCGGACTAGCTTCCACAGATACGCAGTATTTT.

The chain joins TRBV27 to TRBJ2-7, with 7 bases aligning to TRBD2. The trim removed 4 bases at V and 2 bases at J, leaving 8 bases unmatched. Germline CDR1 MNHEY, CDR2 SMNVEV (reference sequence). The CDR3 covers 15 residues. The CDR3 DNA is TGTGCCAGCAGTTCAACTAGCGACCTGACCTACGAGCAGTACTTC. This codes for CASSSTSDLTYEQYF.

The chain is built from TRBV2 and TRBJ2-2, with 10 nucleotides matching TRBD1. Germline loops: CDR1 SNHLY, CDR2 FYNNEI. This CDR3 region has 14 residues. V shed 6 bases, J shed 3 bases, and the junction held 1 base outside the gene matches. CDR3 DNA sequence: TGTGCCAGCAGGACAGGGGGCTACACCGGGGAGCTGTTTTTT. It codes for CASRTGGYTGELFF.

This sequence joins TRBV5-1 and TRBJ2-2; 11 nucleotides align to TRBD2. The CDR3 totals 16 residues. V shed 4 bases, J shed 4 bases, and the junction held 6 bases outside the gene matches. Germline V gene sequence: CDR1 SGHRS, CDR2 YFSETQ. CDR3 DNA sequence: TGCGCCAGCAGCGCCACTAGCGGGAGTAGCACCGGGGAGCTGTTTTTT. Protein product: CASSATSGSSTGELFF.

The CDR3 spells CASSLNGGLNYGYTF. CDR3 DNA: TGTGCCAGCAGCTTAAATGGGGGGTTAAACTATGGCTACACCTTC. The chain couples TRBV7-3 to TRBJ1-2, with a tentative D call TRBD1 (5 bases). Germline assignment: CDR1 SGHTA and CDR2 FQGTGA. Trimming shortened V by 1 base and J by 2 bases, and 11 bases separated the two germline ends. The CDR3 extends over 15 amino acids.

The J gene is TRBJ1-5, the V gene TRBV6-1; TRBD1 might be the D (5 bases). V shed 1 base and J shed 6 bases, with 7 bases lying between them. Germline V CDR1 and CDR2: MNHNS, SASEGT. This CDR3 has 13 residues. CDR3 in DNA: TGTGCCAGCAGTGAAGGAAGGGGTCAGCCCCAGCATTTT. Translation: CASSEGRGQPQHF.

The CDR3 DNA reads TGTGCCAGCAGCGTGGGGACAGGGAGACTCTCTAACTATGGCTACACCTTC. Translation: CASSVGTGRLSNYGYTF. This rearrangement joins TRBV9 to TRBJ1-2, with 9 positions matching TRBD1. The germline V gene has CDR1 SGDLS and CDR2 YYNGEE. V shed 2 bases and J 0 bases; nucleotides not matched to a gene: 8. The CDR3 consists of 17 residues. Variable domain in full (rest from reference TRBV9 and TRBJ1-2): DSGVTQTPKHLITATGQRVTLRCSPRSGDLSVYWYQQSLDQGLQFLIQYYNGEERAKGNILERFSAQQFPDLHSELNLSSLELGDSALYFCASSVGTGRLSNYGYTFGSGTRLTVV.

The chain has TRBV3-1 (or the pseudogene TRBV3-2) and TRBJ1-2; D is possibly TRBD1 (5 bases). CDR3 length equals 14 residues. Germline lookup yields CDR1 LGHDT and CDR2 YNNKEL (reference sequence). V was trimmed by 0 bases and J by 4 bases, leaving 9 bases between them. The CDR3 nucleotides are TGTGCCAGCAGCCAAGACGGGGGGGGCTATGGCTACACCTTC. It translates to CASSQDGGGYGYTF.

The genes are TRBV10-3 and TRBJ2-7; D remains ambiguous. The CDR3 consists of 11 residues. V shed 8 bases and J shed 2 bases, with 7 bases lying between them. Germline-derived CDR1 and CDR2 are ENHRY and SYGVKD. Written as DNA, the CDR3 is TGTGCCATCCAGGATGCCTACGAGCAGTACTTC. It codes for CAIQDAYEQYF.

V and J are TRBV18 and TRBJ2-1, with a possible D match to TRBD2 (5 bases). The V and J ends lost 0 bases and 0 bases respectively, with 6 bases between them. The CDR3 has 15 amino acids. Germline values: CDR1 KGHSH, CDR2 LQKENI. The CDR3 DNA follows: TGTGCCAGCTCACCACCCGGACTCTCCTACAATGAGCAGTTCTTC. Translated, it gives CASSPPGLSYNEQFF. The complete variable domain, with remaining parts taken from reference TRBV18 and TRBJ2-1, reads NAGVMQNPRHLVRRRGQEARLRCSPMKGHSHVYWYRQLPEEGLKFMVYLQKENIIDESGMPKERFSAEFPKEGPSILRIQQVVRGDSAAYFCASSPPGLSYNEQFFGPGTRLTVL.

The chain is built from TRBV2 and TRBJ2-7; D gene uncertain. Trimming took 4 bases from V and 4 from J, leaving 8 bases between them. CDR3 length: 12 residues. Germline-derived CDR1 and CDR2 are SNHLY and FYNNEI. The CDR3 loop is CASSGAKYEQYF. DNA for the CDR3: TGTGCCAGCAGTGGGGCCAAATACGAGCAGTACTTC.

The chain links TRBV7-3 to TRBJ2-3; a possible D gene is TRBD2 (5 bases). The V end was cut by 5 bases, the J end by 1 base, with 10 bases between. The germline V gene encodes CDR1 SGHTA and CDR2 FQGTGA. This CDR3 has 14 amino acids. In DNA, the CDR3 is TGTGCCAGCAGCCCTTTCGGGGGCACAGATACGCAGTATTTT. Translating it yields CASSPFGGTDTQYF. Complete variable domain (other parts from reference TRBV7-3 and TRBJ2-3): GAGVSQTPSNKVTEKGKYVELRCDPISGHTALYWYRQSLGQGPEFLIYFQGTGAADDSGLPNDRFFAVRPEGSVSTLKIQRTERGDSAVYLCASSPFGGTDTQYFGPGTRLTVL.

The genes are TRBV9 and TRBJ2-5, with 7 bases that match TRBD1. Per the germline V gene, CDR1 is SGDLS and CDR2 is YYNGEE. The length of the CDR3 is 16 residues. V lost 3 bases to trimming and J lost 2 bases; unmatched junction nucleotides: 10. CDR3 nucleotides: TGTGCCAGCAGCGCCAGACAGGGAAGGGGGCAAGAGACCCAGTACTTC. This codes for CASSARQGRGQETQYF.

The V call is TRBV3-1 (or the pseudogene TRBV3-2), the J call TRBJ2-7; TRBD1 aligns across 7 bases. The germline V gene has CDR1 LGHDT and CDR2 YNNKEL (reference sequence). The CDR3 runs 14 residues. The V gene end was trimmed by 0 bases and the J gene end by 9 bases; junction bases not matched to a gene: 8. CDR3 sequence reads: CASSQDRLGGWQYF. CDR3 DNA sequence: TGTGCCAGCAGCCAAGATCGATTAGGGGGCTGGCAGTACTTC.